The T cell receptor (beta chain) described here comes from a study of cytomegalovirus exposure and HLA in healthy donors. Overall study results and limits: The majority of CMV-associated TCR beta chains were reported as apparently HLA-restricted in a later analysis. High specificity and sensitivity for cytomegalovirus status were reported for the classifier. The only immune exposure information that was available was CMV serostatus. When analyzed later, a missense DCLRE1C variant was found to be linked to TCR beta V- and J-gene trimming.

The table lists this clone with a count of one. Its target is not known. The PCR was carried out with 60 Vbeta primers and 13 Jbeta primers. Sequencing used immunoSEQ multiplex PCR; TCRdb keeps in-frame clones, though not all of them. The sample consists of roughly 200,000 clones, about 86% of them appearing once. CDR3 length: 13 amino acids. V lost 3 bases and J 7 bases, leaving 9 bases between the germline ends. The germline gives CDR1 SGHTA, CDR2 FQGNSA. The sequence was obtained from a woman aged 25 to 39 in good health and CMV-seronegative. The rearrangement uses TRBV7-2 and TRBJ1-4; no clear D gene. The sample was PBMCs. CDR3 in amino acids: CASSFVFGEKLFF. The CDR3 nucleotides read TGTGCCAGCAGCTTTGTATTCGGTGAAAAACTGTTTTTT.